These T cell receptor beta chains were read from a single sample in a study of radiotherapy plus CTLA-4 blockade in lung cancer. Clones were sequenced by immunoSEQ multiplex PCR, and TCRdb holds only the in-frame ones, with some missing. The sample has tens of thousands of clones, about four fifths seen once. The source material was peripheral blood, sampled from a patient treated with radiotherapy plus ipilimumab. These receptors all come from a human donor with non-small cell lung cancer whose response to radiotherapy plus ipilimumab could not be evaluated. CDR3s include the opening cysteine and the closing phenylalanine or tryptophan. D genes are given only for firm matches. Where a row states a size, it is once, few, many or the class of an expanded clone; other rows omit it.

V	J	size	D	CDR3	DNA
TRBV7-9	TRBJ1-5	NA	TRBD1	CASTTGVDQPQHF	TGTGCCAGTACAACAGGGGTCGACCAGCCCCAGCATTTT
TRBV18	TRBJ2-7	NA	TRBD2	CASSPGLVNYEQYF	TGTGCCAGCTCGCCTGGACTAGTTAACTACGAGCAGTACTTC
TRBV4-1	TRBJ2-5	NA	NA	CASSQDAANPYQETQYF	TGCGCCAGCAGCCAAGATGCGGCGAATCCGTACCAAGAGACCCAGTACTTC
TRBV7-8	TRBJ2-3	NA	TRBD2	CASSRIAGSDTQYF	TGTGCCAGCAGCCGCATAGCGGGATCGGATACGCAGTATTTT
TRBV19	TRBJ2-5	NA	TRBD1	CASSIGTGRETQYF	TGTGCCAGTAGTATCGGGACAGGGCGGGAGACCCAGTACTTC
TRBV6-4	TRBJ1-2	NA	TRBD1	CASSAADRVSGYTF	TGTGCCAGCAGTGCCGCCGACAGGGTGAGTGGCTACACCTTC
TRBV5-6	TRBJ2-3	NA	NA	CASSLGLFTDTQYF	TGTGCCAGCAGCTTGGGACTGTTCACAGATACGCAGTATTTT
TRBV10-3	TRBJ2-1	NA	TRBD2	CAISEETSGSNEQFF	TGTGCCATCAGTGAAGAGACTAGCGGGAGTAATGAGCAGTTCTTC
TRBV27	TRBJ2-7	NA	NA	CASSSGQGAPYEQYF	TGTGCCAGCAGTTCGGGACAAGGGGCTCCCTACGAGCAGTACTTC
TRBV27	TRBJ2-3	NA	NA	CASSPGGGRADTQYF	TGTGCCAGCAGTCCTGGTGGGGGCCGCGCAGATACGCAGTATTTT
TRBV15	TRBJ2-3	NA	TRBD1	CATSRPGTGRNTQYF	TGTGCCACCAGCAGACCCGGGACAGGGAGAAATACGCAGTATTTT
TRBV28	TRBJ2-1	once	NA	CASSFGEYEQFF	TGTGCCAGCAGTTTCGGGGAGTATGAGCAGTTCTTC
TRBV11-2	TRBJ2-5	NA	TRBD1	CASSLEGGTGVWETQYF	TGTGCCAGCAGCTTAGAGGGTGGGACAGGGGTTTGGGAGACCCAGTACTTC
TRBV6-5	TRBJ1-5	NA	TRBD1	CASSYRTGGQPQHF	TGTGCCAGCAGTTACAGGACAGGGGGTCAGCCCCAGCATTTT
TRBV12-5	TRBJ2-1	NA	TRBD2	CASALPAGGSNEQFF	TGTGCTAGTGCCCTCCCAGCGGGAGGATCAAATGAGCAGTTCTTC
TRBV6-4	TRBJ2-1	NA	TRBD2	CASSEKLAGGHEQFF	TGTGCCAGCAGTGAGAAACTAGCGGGAGGTCATGAGCAGTTCTTC
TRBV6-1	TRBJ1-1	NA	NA	CASSAVTTGLNTEAFF	TGTGCCAGCAGTGCAGTCACGACAGGCCTGAACACTGAAGCTTTCTTT
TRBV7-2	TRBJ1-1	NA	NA	CASSDTGRLAAFF	TGTGCCAGCAGCGATACAGGGAGATTGGCGGCTTTCTTT
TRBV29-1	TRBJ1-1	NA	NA	CSVGRSTEAFF	TGCAGCGTTGGGCGGTCCACTGAAGCTTTCTTT
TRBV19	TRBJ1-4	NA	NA	CASSRTVYNEKLFF	TGTGCCAGTAGTCGGACAGTATATAATGAAAAACTGTTTTTT
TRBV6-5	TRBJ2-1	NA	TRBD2	CASSRGTKTYNEQFF	TGTGCCAGCAGCCGCGGGACTAAGACATACAATGAGCAGTTCTTC
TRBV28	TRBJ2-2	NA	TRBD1	CASSVTGTGGTGELFF	TGTGCCAGCAGTGTAACCGGGACAGGGGGTACCGGGGAGCTGTTTTTT
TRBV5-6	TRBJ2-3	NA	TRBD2	CASSFTYGRKSTDTQYF	TGTGCCAGCAGCTTTACTTACGGGAGGAAAAGCACAGATACGCAGTATTTT
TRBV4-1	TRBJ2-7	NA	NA	CASSQRSLGHEQYF	TGCGCCAGCAGCCAACGATCACTAGGTCACGAGCAGTACTTC
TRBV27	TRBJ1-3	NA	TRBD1	CASSPRTGRSANTIYF	TGTGCCAGCAGTCCCCGGACAGGGAGGAGTGCAAACACCATATATTTT
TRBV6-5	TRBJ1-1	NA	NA	CASSYEAGGNTEAFF	TGTGCCAGCAGTTACGAAGCCGGGGGGAACACTGAAGCTTTCTTT
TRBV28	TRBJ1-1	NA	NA	CASSLSGRAFF	TGTGCCAGCAGTTTGTCGGGGAGGGCTTTCTTT
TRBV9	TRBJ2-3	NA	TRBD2	CASSVVGRAPTDTQYF	TGTGCCAGCAGCGTAGTTGGGAGGGCCCCCACAGATACGCAGTATTTT
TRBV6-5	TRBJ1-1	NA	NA	CAVRTLPTEAFF	TGTGCCGTTAGGACTCTCCCCACTGAAGCTTTCTTT
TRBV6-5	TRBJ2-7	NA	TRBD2	CASSPLSAGDYEQYF	TGTGCCAGCAGCCCCCTTTCGGCGGGAGACTACGAGCAGTACTTC
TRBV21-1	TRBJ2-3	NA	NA	CASSGRTGDDTDTQYF	TGTGCCAGCAGCGGACGGACAGGGGACGACACAGATACGCAGTATTTT
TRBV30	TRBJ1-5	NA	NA	CAWSVAAGWWPQHF	TGTGCCTGGAGTGTAGCGGCTGGGTGGTGGCCCCAGCATTTT
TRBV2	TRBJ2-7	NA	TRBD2	CASSEVAGGLYEQYF	TGTGCCAGCAGTGAAGTAGCGGGAGGCTTATACGAGCAGTACTTC
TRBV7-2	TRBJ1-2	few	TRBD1	CASSSGQGEVYGYTF	TGTGCCAGCAGCTCCGGACAGGGGGAAGTCTATGGCTACACCTTC
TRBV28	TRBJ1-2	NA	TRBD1	CASRDRGRFGYTF	TGTGCCAGCAGGGACAGGGGGCGCTTTGGCTACACCTTC
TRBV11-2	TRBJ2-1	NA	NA	CASSLEDRFNEQFF	TGTGCCAGCAGCTTAGAGGACAGATTCAATGAGCAGTTCTTC
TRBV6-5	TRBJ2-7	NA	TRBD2	CASSGTSGGYEQYF	TGTGCCAGCAGCGGGACTAGCGGGGGCTACGAGCAGTACTTC
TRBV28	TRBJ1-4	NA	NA	CASSLSRVGMSHEKLFF	TGTGCCAGCAGTTTATCGCGCGTCGGGATGTCTCATGAAAAACTGTTTTTT
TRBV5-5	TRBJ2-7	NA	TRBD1	CASSLAGGALTYEQYF	TGTGCCAGCAGCTTGGCAGGGGGCGCGTTAACGTACGAGCAGTACTTC
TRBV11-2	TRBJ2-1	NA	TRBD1	CASSEGQGSYNEQFF	TGTGCCAGCAGCGAGGGACAGGGGTCCTACAATGAGCAGTTCTTC
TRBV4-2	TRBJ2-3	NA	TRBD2	CASSREGLADTQYF	TGTGCCAGCAGTCGGGAGGGCCTGGCAGATACGCAGTATTTT
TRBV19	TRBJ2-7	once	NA	CASSIGPPYEQYF	TGTGCCAGTAGTATCGGTCCGCCCTACGAGCAGTACTTC
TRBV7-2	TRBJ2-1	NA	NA	CASSPYPNNEQFF	TGTGCCAGCAGCCCCTACCCTAACAATGAGCAGTTCTTC
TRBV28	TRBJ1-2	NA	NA	CASRSTGESGYTF	TGTGCCAGCAGGAGCACAGGAGAATCTGGCTACACCTTC
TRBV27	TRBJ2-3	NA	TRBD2	CASSLTLAASTDTQYF	TGTGCCAGCAGTTTAACCCTAGCGGCTAGCACAGATACGCAGTATTTT
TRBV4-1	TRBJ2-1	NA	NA	CASSQEGGSGHNEQFF	TGCGCCAGCAGCCAAGAGGGGGGTAGCGGTCACAATGAGCAGTTCTTC
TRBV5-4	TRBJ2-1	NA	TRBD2	CASSAGLAGEQFF	TGTGCCAGCAGCGCCGGACTAGCAGGCGAGCAGTTCTTC
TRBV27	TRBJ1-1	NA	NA	CASSSNQGNSFMNTEAFF	TGTGCCAGCAGTTCTAACCAGGGGAATTCGTTCATGAACACTGAAGCTTTCTTT
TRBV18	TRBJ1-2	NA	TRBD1	CASSPEDRATNYGYTF	TGTGCCAGCTCACCCGAAGACAGGGCAACTAACTATGGCTACACCTTC
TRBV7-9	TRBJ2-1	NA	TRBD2	CASSLGSPGLADSYNEQFF	TGTGCCAGCAGCTTAGGGTCCCCGGGACTAGCGGACTCCTACAATGAGCAGTTCTTC
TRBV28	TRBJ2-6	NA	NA	CASSQIRFSGANVLTF	TGTGCCAGCAGTCAAATACGGTTCTCTGGGGCCAACGTCCTGACTTTC
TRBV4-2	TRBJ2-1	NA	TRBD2	CASSQDPGTRSNNEQFF	TGTGCCAGCAGCCAAGATCCGGGGACTAGATCGAACAATGAGCAGTTCTTC
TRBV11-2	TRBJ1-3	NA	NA	CASGTSRSTIYF	TGTGCCAGCGGGACATCCCGGAGCACCATATATTTT
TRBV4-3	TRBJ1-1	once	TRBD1	CASSHVGQGNTEAFF	TGCGCCAGCAGCCATGTAGGACAGGGGAACACTGAAGCTTTCTTT
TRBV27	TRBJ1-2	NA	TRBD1	CASSSSTGIYGYTF	TGCGCCAGCAGTTCCTCGACAGGGATTTATGGCTACACCTTC